The next 14 T cell receptor beta chains were all read from a single sample in a study of blood T cell repertoires in COVID-19 (dated by TCRdb to about 2020). The library was obtained by the immunoSEQ multiplex PCR assay. In TCRdb, the immuneACCESS table is reduced to in-frame sequences with V and J assigned. These tables do not hold every clone; where another copy was compared, an unresolved V gene accounts for under half, and the others remain unexplained. This sample lists about 250,000 clones; 86% were detected once. The ten largest clonotypes hold around 1.5% of the sample. The sequenced sample consisted of peripheral blood. The source of these receptors is a woman aged 60 to 75 who had recovered from COVID-19.

The chain has TRBV7-8 and TRBJ1-3; D possibly corresponds to TRBD1 (5 bases). The CDR3 loop spans 16 amino acids. Germline-derived CDR1 and CDR2 are SGHVS and FQNEAQ. V was clipped by 5 bases and J by 0 bases, with 14 bases between them. The CDR3 sequence: CASSPGGAISGNTIYF. In nucleotides, the CDR3 is TGTGCCAGCAGCCCCGGCGGGGCCATCTCTGGAAACACCATATATTTT.

The J gene is TRBJ1-1, the V gene TRBV6-2 or TRBV6-3; a possible D gene is TRBD1 (5 bases). Trimming took 4 bases from V and 3 from J, leaving 24 bases between them. This CDR3 region has 18 residues. Germline-derived CDR1 and CDR2 are MNHEY and SVGEGT. The CDR3 DNA reads as TGTGCCAGCAGTTCCCTTCTGGCAGGGCTGGGTAAGGACACTGAAGCTTTCTTT. Amino acids: CASSSLLAGLGKDTEAFF.

This clone was observed once. This chain connects TRBV28 to TRBJ1-1; 7 nucleotides line up with TRBD1. In germline, CDR1 is MDHEN, CDR2 SYDVKM. The V and J ends lost 11 bases and 1 base, in that order; junction bases with no gene match: 4. The CDR3 spans 12 residues. The CDR3 sequence: CAYRGPNTEAFF. CDR3 nucleotide sequence: TGTGCCTACAGGGGACCGAACACTGAAGCTTTCTTT.

The chain uses TRBV18 and TRBJ1-2, with 8 bases aligning to TRBD1. After removal of 3 bases from V and 8 bases from J, the junction contained 8 bases not matched to a gene. Looked up from germline, CDR1 is KGHSH and CDR2 is LQKENI. The CDR3 is 14 amino acids. The CDR3 DNA is TGTGCCAGCTCACCCCCGACAGGGGATGGGGGCTACACCTTC. Encoded protein: CASSPPTGDGGYTF.

The chain joins TRBV19 to TRBJ1-4; perhaps TRBD1 as D (6 bases). This CDR3 is 15 amino acids long. Germline values: CDR1 LNHDA, CDR2 SQIVND (reference sequence). Trimming shortened V by 3 bases and J by 6 bases, and 14 bases separated the two germline ends. The CDR3 sequence is CASSIRGAGDEKLFF. CDR3 DNA sequence: TGTGCCAGTAGTATTCGGGGGGCCGGAGATGAAAAACTGTTTTTT. The whole variable domain, filled in from reference TRBV19 and TRBJ1-4, reads DGGITQSPKYLFRKEGQNVTLSCEQNLNHDAMYWYRQDPGQGLRLIYYSQIVNDFQKGDIAEGYSVSREKKESFPLTVTSAQKNPTAFYLCASSIRGAGDEKLFFGSGTQLSVL.

The V call is TRBV7-2, the J call TRBJ1-3; 8 bases are shared with TRBD1. The CDR3 loop spans 17 amino acids. The germline V gene has CDR1 SGHTA and CDR2 FQGNSA. The trim removed 5 bases at V and 0 bases at J, leaving 9 bases unmatched. The CDR3 region has the DNA TGTGCCAGCAGCCCGGGGACAGGACTCACCTCTGGAAACACCATATATTTT. Translating gives CASSPGTGLTSGNTIYF.

The rearrangement links TRBV19 to TRBJ1-1; D might be TRBD1 (6 bases). The CDR3 loop spans 15 amino acids. CDR1 and CDR2 from the germline V gene are LNHDA and SQIVND (reference sequence). V lost 3 bases and J lost 3, with 14 bases in between. CDR3: CASSIRGNMDTEAFF. In DNA form, the CDR3 reads TGTGCCAGTAGTATCAGGGGAAATATGGACACTGAAGCTTTCTTT.

The chain has TRBV11-2 and TRBJ2-3, with D possibly TRBD1 on 5 matching bases. V lost 5 bases, J lost 4 bases, and 16 bases lay in between. The CDR3 has 15 residues. Germline loops: CDR1 SGHAT, CDR2 FQNNGV. The CDR3 DNA reads as TGTGCCAGCAGCATTGGGGCGTCGAAGGCAGATACGCAGTATTTT. This sequence encodes CASSIGASKADTQYF.

The sample holds one count of this clone. V is TRBV29-1 and J is TRBJ2-5, with TRBD1 identical over 8 bases. V lost 8 bases to trimming and J lost 1 base; unmatched junction nucleotides: 3. The CDR3 covers 12 residues. CDR1 is SQVTM, CDR2 ANQGSEA, per germline. Written as DNA, the CDR3 is TGCAGCTGCGGACAGGGCCAAGAGACCCAGTACTTC. It specifies CSCGQGQETQYF.

The chain employs TRBV6-6 and TRBJ1-1, with 7 bases that match TRBD1. The V gene end was trimmed by 5 bases and the J gene end by 3 bases; junction bases not matched to a gene: 15. This CDR3 spans 17 amino acids. The germline V gene has CDR1 MNHNY and CDR2 SVGAGI (reference sequence). CDR3 protein: CASSPRDSLSADTEAFF. CDR3 nucleotides: TGTGCCAGCAGTCCCCGGGACAGCCTTTCTGCGGACACTGAAGCTTTCTTT.

This rearrangement joins TRBV5-5 to TRBJ1-5; unclear D gene. Germline CDR1 reads SGHKS; CDR2 reads YYEKEE (reference sequence). The CDR3 has 13 residues. Trimming left V 4 bases short and J 5 bases short, with 10 bases between. This chain's CDR3 is CASSEAPDQPQHF. The CDR3 bases are TGTGCCAGCAGCGAAGCACCCGATCAGCCCCAGCATTTT.

J is TRBJ1-3 and V is TRBV5-5; D gene unclear. V lost 2 bases and J lost 0, with 6 bases in between. The germline gives CDR1 SGHKS, CDR2 YYEKEE (reference sequence). The CDR3 consists of 14 residues. In nucleotides, the CDR3 is TGTGCCAGCAGCTTAATACTCTCTGGAAACACCATATATTTT. It codes for CASSLILSGNTIYF.

The gene calls are TRBV5-1 and TRBJ1-2, with D unresolved. Germline assignment: CDR1 SGHRS and CDR2 YFSETQ. This CDR3 spans 17 amino acids. Trimming removed 4 bases from V and 0 bases from J, with 19 bases in between. The CDR3: CASSPDGGHYSNYGYTF. As DNA, the CDR3 is TGCGCCAGCAGCCCCGATGGAGGGCACTACTCTAACTATGGCTACACCTTC.

The rearrangement links TRBV7-2 to TRBJ2-3; D remains unclear. V was trimmed by 5 bases and J by 2 bases, leaving 11 bases between them. Germline V gene sequence: CDR1 SGHTA, CDR2 FQGNSA. This CDR3 comprises 14 residues. The CDR3 bases are TGTGCCAGCAGCCTCCTTCTCTCCACAGATACGCAGTATTTT. Translated, it gives CASSLLLSTDTQYF.